This T cell receptor beta chain stems from a study of CD8 T cells in ankylosing spondylitis. Study-level points and caveats: Disease-linked clones displayed a CD8+ phenotype and appeared relatively rarely in peripheral blood. Before this, some motif variants had been reported in reactive arthritis synovial fluid and blood. Matched ankylosing spondylitis synovial fluid reportedly showed significant enrichment of disease-linked clones. Several highly homologous variants made up a TCR beta motif that seemed to typify ankylosing spondylitis blood.

Quantitative 5'-RACE with molecular barcodes generated TCR beta libraries. TCRdb used MiXCR to reprocess the 5' RACE reads, holding one entry per CDR3 protein. The sample contains 450,000 or so distinct CDR3 sequences, 25% to 30% of which appear only once. There are a few counts of this clonotype. Its specificity is not known. The sequence came from a male donor with ankylosing spondylitis. Source material: blood, either unsorted or a sorted T cell fraction (not recorded which).

The CDR3 sequence: CASSHPGTSGRGEQFF. CDR3 sequence (DNA): TGTGCCAGCAGCCACCCCGGGACTAGCGGGAGGGGTGAGCAGTTCTTC. The chain employs TRBV4-2 and TRBJ2-1; 16 bases agree with TRBD2. Per germline, CDR1 LGHNA and CDR2 YNFKEQ. This CDR3 region has 16 residues. The trim removed 3 bases at V and 9 bases at J, leaving 5 bases unmatched.